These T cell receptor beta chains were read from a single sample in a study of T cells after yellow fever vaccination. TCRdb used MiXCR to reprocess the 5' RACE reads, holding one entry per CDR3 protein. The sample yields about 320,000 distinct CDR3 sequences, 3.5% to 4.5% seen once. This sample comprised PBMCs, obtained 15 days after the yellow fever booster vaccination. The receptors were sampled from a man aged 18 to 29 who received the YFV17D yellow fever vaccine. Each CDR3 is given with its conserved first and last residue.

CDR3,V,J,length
CASSLIAPGQIGYTF,TRBV7-9,TRBJ1-2,15
CASKLGQNTGELFF,TRBV7-7,TRBJ2-2,14
CASNDFRGLNSPLHF,TRBV7-9,TRBJ1-6,15
CASSQDNRGKQFF,TRBV14,TRBJ2-1,13
CASSLGGLTGSTLHF,TRBV5-1,TRBJ1-6,15
CASSGVLGRTEAFF,TRBV2,TRBJ1-1,14
CASSEGDFYEQYF,TRBV6-1,TRBJ2-7,13
CSATDSANYGYTF,TRBV20-1,TRBJ1-2,13
CASSQDEAGVTEAFF,TRBV4-2,TRBJ1-1,15
CASSPLRSGQQETQYF,TRBV7-9,TRBJ2-5,16
CASSSGGGSSYEQYF,TRBV5-1,TRBJ2-7,15
CASRMRGTQYF,TRBV28,TRBJ2-3,11
CASSPGGRGGPSYEQYF,TRBV4-1,TRBJ2-7,17
CAAGWTGGNQPQHF,TRBV6-1,TRBJ1-5,14
CASSWTSGGPNTQYF,TRBV5-5,TRBJ2-3,15
CASSQEGTRQPQHF,TRBV4-1,TRBJ1-5,14
CATSDPGTSVEQFF,TRBV24-1,TRBJ2-1,14
CASSSQGGDEKLFF,TRBV7-9,TRBJ1-4,14
CASSLRRGGGNEQFF,TRBV11-2,TRBJ2-1,15
CASSQLGGGGAETRYF,TRBV4-1,TRBJ2-5,16
CASIPTSGDTQYF,TRBV3-1,TRBJ2-3,13
CASSPDSGGGEQYF,TRBV7-2,TRBJ2-7,14
CASSTTGQGSETQYF,TRBV19,TRBJ2-5,15
CASSSDGDSYEQYF,TRBV11-1,TRBJ2-7,14
CASSLGVMDGYTF,TRBV7-9,TRBJ1-2,13
CASSLNRGPDTQYF,TRBV7-2,TRBJ2-3,14
CASSRDSLITEAFF,TRBV7-9,TRBJ1-1,14
CASSLAVENEQFF,TRBV7-8,TRBJ2-1,13
CASTQGSYGYTF,TRBV19,TRBJ1-2,12
CASNPEGGRNTEAFF,TRBV9,TRBJ1-1,15
CATSDWRGASSYNEQFF,TRBV24-1,TRBJ2-1,17
CASSVATSHEQFF,TRBV9,TRBJ2-1,13
CASRRQLTDTQYF,TRBV6-5,TRBJ2-3,13
CSAQLVTGMHEQYF,TRBV20-1,TRBJ2-7,14
CASSMRRRAYNQPQHF,TRBV19,TRBJ1-5,16
CATRGGTGGMLGYTF,TRBV15,TRBJ1-2,15
CASSPFEREYSPLHF,TRBV5-1,TRBJ1-6,15
CASSPGTGGSQYF,TRBV3-1,TRBJ2-4,13
CASSFTRTSGGVYF,TRBV6-6,TRBJ2-3,14
CASSYQGNGYTF,TRBV6-6,TRBJ1-2,12
CASSARQTIYQETQYF,TRBV28,TRBJ2-5,16
CASSLQGIKGELFF,TRBV7-6,TRBJ2-2,14
CASSVGQGTAYEQYF,TRBV27,TRBJ2-7,15
CASSLVGTGVRKGNTEAFF,TRBV5-1,TRBJ1-1,19
CASSTKGMAFF,TRBV3-1,TRBJ1-1,11